Listed below are T cell receptor beta chains from one sample, sequenced in a study of blood T cell repertoires in COVID-19. The assay was immunoSEQ multiplex PCR, and TCRdb's table has in-frame clones only and misses some. The table lists approximately 92,000 clones, around 83% of them singletons. Sequenced sample: peripheral blood. The source is a woman aged 55-75 years in a cohort sampled during active or convalescent COVID-19. The CDR3 runs from the conserved cysteine through the conserved F or W. Each record gives: V gene, J gene, CDR3 protein.

TRBV19	TRBJ2-1	CASSARTRTEQFF
TRBV10-3	TRBJ1-6	CAISVRTDNSPLHF
TRBV6-2/TRBV6-3	TRBJ1-4	CASSPQGEKLFF
TRBV5-4	TRBJ2-2	CASSRRTGEDSGELFF
TRBV5-1	TRBJ2-1	CASSRGAGLAEEQFF
TRBV19	TRBJ1-2	CASSKGQGASYGYTF
TRBV5-4	TRBJ2-3	CASRLAATDTQYF
TRBV5-5	TRBJ2-7	CASSVSTGEGYEQYF
TRBV7-3	TRBJ1-1	CASSLYGGGAAEAFF
TRBV9	TRBJ2-1	CASSVDPSGSQFF
TRBV2	TRBJ1-5	CASSEEGQGNQPQHF
TRBV5-1	TRBJ1-6	CASSLGGQGGNSPLHF